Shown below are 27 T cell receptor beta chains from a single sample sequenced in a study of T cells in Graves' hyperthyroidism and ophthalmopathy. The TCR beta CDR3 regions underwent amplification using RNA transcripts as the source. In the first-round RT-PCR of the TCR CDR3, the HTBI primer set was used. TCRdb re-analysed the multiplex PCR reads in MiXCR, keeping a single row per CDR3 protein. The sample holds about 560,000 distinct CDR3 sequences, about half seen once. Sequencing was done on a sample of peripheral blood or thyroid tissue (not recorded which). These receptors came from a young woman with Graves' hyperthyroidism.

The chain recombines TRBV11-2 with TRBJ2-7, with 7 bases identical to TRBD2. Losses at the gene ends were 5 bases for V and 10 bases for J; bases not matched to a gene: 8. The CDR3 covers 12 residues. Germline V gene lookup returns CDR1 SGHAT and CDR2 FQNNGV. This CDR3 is CASSISREGQYF. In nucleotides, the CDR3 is TGTGCCAGCAGCATCTCCAGGGAGGGTCAGTACTTC.

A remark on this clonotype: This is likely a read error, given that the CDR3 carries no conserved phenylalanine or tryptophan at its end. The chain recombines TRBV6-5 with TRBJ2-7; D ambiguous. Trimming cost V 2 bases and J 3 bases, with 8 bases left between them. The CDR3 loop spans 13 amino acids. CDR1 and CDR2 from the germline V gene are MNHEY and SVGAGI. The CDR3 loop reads CASSYSRRYEQYL. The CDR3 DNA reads TGTGCCAGCAGTTACAGTCGCCGCTACGAGCAGTACCTC.

The CDR3 nucleotides are TGTGCCAGCGGGACAGCTCAAGAGACCCAGTACTTC. This encodes CASGTAQETQYF. The chain couples TRBV6-1 to TRBJ2-5; 7 bases fit TRBD1. The V gene end was trimmed by 8 bases and the J gene end by 2 bases; junction bases not matched to a gene: 2. Germline CDR1 is MNHNS and CDR2 is SASEGT. The CDR3 loop spans 12 amino acids.

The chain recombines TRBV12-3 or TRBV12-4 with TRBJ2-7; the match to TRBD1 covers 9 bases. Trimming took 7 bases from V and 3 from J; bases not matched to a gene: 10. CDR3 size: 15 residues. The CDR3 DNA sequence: TGTGCCAGCACCAGGGACAGGGAAGGAAGCTACGAGCAGTACTTC. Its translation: CASTRDREGSYEQYF.

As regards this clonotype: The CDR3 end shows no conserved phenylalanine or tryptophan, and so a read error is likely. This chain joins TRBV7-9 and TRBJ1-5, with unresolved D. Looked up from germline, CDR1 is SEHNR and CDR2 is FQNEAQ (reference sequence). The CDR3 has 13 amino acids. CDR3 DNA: TGCGCCAGCAGCCAAGAAACAAGTCAGCCCCAGCATTAT. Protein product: CASSQETSQPQHY.

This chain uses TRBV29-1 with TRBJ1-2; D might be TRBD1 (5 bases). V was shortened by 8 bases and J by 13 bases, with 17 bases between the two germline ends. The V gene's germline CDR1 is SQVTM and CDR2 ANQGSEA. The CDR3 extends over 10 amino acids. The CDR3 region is CSLDRQGTTF. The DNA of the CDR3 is TGCAGCTTAGATCGGCAGGGCACCACCTTC.

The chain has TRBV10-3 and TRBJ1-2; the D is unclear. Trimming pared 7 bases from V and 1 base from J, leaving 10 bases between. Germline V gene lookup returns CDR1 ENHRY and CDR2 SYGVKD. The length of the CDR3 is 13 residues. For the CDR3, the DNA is TGTGCCATCACCAGCATGGGTAACTATGGCTACACCTTC. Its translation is CAITSMGNYGYTF.

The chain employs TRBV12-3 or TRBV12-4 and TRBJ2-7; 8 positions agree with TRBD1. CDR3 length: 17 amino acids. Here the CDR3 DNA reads TGTGCTAGTGGTTTGGTAGTGGTCAGGGGGCTTGAGTACGAGCAGTACTTC. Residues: CASGLVVVRGLEYEQYF.

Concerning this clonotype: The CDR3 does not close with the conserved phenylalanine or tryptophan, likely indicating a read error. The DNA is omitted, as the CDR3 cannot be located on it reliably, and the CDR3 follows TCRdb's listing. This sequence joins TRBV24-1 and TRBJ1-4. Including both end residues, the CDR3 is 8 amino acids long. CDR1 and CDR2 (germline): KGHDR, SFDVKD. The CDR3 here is CATSDFGG.

The CDR3 nucleotides read TGTGCCAGCAGCGCCCCGGTGGACAGGGATTCGTATAACACTGAAGCTTTCTTT. Protein sequence: CASSAPVDRDSYNTEAFF. The chain is built from TRBV9 and TRBJ1-1; 8 bases are a match to TRBD1. This CDR3 is 18 amino acids long. With 3 bases clipped from V and 2 bases from J, the junction kept 15 bases outside the gene matches. CDR1 is SGDLS and CDR2 is YYNGEE in the germline V gene.

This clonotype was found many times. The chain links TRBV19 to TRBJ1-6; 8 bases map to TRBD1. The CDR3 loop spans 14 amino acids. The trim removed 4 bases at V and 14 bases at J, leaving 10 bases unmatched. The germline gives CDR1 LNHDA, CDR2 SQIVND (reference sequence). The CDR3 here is CASSNLAGGSALHF. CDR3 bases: TGTGCCAGTAGTAACCTCGCAGGGGGCAGCGCCCTCCACTTT. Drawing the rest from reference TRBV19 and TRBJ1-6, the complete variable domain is DGGITQSPKYLFRKEGQNVTLSCEQNLNHDAMYWYRQDPGQGLRLIYYSQIVNDFQKGDIAEGYSVSREKKESFPLTVTSAQKNPTAFYLCASSNLAGGSALHFGNGTRLTVT.

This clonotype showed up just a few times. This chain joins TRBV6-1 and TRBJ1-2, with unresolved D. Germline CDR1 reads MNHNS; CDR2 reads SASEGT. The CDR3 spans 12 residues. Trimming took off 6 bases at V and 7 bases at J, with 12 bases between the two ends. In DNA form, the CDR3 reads TGTGCCAGCAGGGCAGGCCGAGGTGGCTACACCTTC. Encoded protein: CASRAGRGGYTF.

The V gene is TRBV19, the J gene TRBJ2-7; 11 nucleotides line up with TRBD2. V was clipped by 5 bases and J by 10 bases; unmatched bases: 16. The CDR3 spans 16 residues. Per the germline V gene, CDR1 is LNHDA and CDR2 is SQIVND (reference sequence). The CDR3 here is CASSWGLAAVQEAQYF. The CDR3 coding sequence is TGTGCCAGTAGTTGGGGACTAGCGGCGGTCCAAGAGGCCCAGTACTTC.

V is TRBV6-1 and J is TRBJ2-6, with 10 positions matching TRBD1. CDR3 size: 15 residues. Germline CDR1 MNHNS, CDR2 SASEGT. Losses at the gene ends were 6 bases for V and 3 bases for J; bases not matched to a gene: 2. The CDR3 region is CASRWDRGGANVLTF. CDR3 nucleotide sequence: TGTGCCAGCAGATGGGACAGGGGTGGGGCCAACGTCCTGACTTTC.

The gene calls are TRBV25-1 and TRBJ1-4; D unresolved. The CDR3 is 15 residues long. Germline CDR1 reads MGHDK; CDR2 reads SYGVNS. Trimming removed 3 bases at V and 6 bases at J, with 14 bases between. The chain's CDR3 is CASSDPRRTDEKLFF. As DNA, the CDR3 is TGTGCCAGCAGTGACCCCCGTCGGACGGATGAAAAACTGTTTTTT. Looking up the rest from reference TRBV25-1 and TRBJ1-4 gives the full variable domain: EADIYQTPRYLVIGTGKKITLECSQTMGHDKMYWYQQDPGMELHLIHYSYGVNSTEKGDLSSESTVSRIRTEHFPLTLESARPSHTSQYLCASSDPRRTDEKLFFGSGTQLSVL.

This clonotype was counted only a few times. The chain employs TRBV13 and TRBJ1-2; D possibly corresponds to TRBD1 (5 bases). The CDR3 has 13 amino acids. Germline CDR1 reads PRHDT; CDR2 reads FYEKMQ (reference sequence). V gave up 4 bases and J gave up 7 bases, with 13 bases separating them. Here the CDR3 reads CASSSAKGTGYTF. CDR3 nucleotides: TGTGCCAGCAGCTCGGCCAAGGGGACTGGCTACACCTTC.

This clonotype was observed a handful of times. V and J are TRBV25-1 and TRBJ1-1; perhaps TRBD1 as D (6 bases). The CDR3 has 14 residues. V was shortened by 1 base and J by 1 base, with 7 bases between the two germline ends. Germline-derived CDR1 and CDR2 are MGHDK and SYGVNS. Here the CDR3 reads CASSELGGNTEAFF. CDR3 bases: TGTGCCAGCAGTGAATTAGGGGGGAACACTGAAGCTTTCTTT.

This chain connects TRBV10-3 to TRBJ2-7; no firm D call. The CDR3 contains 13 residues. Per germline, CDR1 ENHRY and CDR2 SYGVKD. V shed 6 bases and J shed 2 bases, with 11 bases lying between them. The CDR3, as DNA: TGTGCCATCAGCTTGGACCTTCCCTACGAGCAGTACTTC. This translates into CAISLDLPYEQYF.

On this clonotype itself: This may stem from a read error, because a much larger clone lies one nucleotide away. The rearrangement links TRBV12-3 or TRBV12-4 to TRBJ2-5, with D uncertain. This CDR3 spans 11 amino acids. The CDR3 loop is CASGLQETRYF. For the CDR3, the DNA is TGTGCCAGCGGCCTACAAGAGACCCGGTACTTC.

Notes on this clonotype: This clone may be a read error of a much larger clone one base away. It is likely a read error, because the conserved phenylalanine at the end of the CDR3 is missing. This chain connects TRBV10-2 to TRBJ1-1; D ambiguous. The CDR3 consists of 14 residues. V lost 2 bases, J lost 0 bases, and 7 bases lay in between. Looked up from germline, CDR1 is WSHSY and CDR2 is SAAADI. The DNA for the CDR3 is TGCGCCAGCAGTGAGAGGACCATGAACACTGAAGCTTTCCTT. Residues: CASSERTMNTEAFL.

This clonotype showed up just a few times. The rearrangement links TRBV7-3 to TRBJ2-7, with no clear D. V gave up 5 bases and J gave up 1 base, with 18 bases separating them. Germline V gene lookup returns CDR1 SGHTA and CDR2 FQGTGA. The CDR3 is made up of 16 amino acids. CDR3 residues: CASSQDLARGSYEQYF. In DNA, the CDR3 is TGTGCCAGCAGCCAAGATCTGGCAAGAGGATCCTACGAGCAGTACTTC.

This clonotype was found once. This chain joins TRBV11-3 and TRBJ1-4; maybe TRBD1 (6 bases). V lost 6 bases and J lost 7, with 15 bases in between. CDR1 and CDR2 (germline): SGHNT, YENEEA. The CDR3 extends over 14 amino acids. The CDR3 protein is CASSYWGLGEKLFF. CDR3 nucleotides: TGTGCCAGCAGTTACTGGGGGCTCGGTGAAAAACTGTTTTTT.

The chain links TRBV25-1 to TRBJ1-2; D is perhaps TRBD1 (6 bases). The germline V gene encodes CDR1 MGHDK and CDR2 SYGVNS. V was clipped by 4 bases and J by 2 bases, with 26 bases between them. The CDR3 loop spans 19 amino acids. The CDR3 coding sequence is TGTGCCAGCAGTGCTAGAGTTATCCGGACCGGGACAACGAACTATGGCTACACCTTC. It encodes CASSARVIRTGTTNYGYTF.

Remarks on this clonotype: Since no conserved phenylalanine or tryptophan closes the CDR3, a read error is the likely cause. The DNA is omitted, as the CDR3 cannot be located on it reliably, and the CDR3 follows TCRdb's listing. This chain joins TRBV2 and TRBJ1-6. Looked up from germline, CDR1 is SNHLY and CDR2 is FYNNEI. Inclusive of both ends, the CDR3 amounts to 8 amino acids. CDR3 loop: CASKVDRY.

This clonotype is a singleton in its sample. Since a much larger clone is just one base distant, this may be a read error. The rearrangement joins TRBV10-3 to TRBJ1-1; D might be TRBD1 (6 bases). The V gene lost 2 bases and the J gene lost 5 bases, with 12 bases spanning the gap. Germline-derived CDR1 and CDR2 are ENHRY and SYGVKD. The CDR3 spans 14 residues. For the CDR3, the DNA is TGTGCCATCAGTGAGAGCGGGGGCACAACTGAAGCTTTCTTT. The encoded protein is CAISESGGTTEAFF.

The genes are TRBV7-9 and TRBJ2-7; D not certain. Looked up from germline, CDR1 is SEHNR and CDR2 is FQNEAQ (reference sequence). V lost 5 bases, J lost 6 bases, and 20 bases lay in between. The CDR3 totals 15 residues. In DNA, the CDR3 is TGTGCCAGCAGCCAAGAAGCAATGAGGCGGAGCGAGCAGTACTTC. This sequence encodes CASSQEAMRRSEQYF.

The CDR3 loop is CASRRTAQQPQHF. The CDR3 nucleotides read TGTGCCAGCAGGAGGACAGCACAACAGCCCCAGCATTTT. The V gene is TRBV7-2, the J gene TRBJ1-5, with a weak D call TRBD1 (6 bases). The length of the CDR3 is 13 residues. The germline gives CDR1 SGHTA, CDR2 FQGNSA. V was pared by 6 bases and J by 7 bases, with 13 bases between.